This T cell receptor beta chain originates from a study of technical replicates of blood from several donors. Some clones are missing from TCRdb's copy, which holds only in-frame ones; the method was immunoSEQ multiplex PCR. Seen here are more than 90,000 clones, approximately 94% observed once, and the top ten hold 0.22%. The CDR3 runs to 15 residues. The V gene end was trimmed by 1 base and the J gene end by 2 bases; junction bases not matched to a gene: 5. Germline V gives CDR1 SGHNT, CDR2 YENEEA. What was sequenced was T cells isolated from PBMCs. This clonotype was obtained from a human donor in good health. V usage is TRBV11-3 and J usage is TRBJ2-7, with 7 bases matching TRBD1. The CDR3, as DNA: TGTGCCAGCAGCTTAGCCCTCCAGGGGGCCTACGAGCAGTACTTC. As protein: CASSLALQGAYEQYF.